Reported below is one T cell receptor beta chain. The data derive from a study of technical replicates of blood from a few donors. Method: immunoSEQ multiplex PCR; TCRdb's copy keeps in-frame clones and lacks some. This sample has roughly 70,000 clones, with 90% to 95% found just once. The specimen was T cells isolated from PBMCs. The clonotype originates from a human donor in good health.

CDR3 protein: CASSHRGGYGYTF. CDR3 DNA: TGTGCCAGCAGTCACAGGGGCGGCTATGGCTACACCTTC. V usage is TRBV6-5 and J usage is TRBJ1-2; 7 bases line up with TRBD1. Germline V gene sequence: CDR1 MNHEY, CDR2 SVGAGI. The CDR3 loop spans 13 amino acids. Losses at the gene ends were 5 bases for V and 4 bases for J; bases not matched to a gene: 4.